This TCR beta chain was sequenced during a study of T-cell memory formation after mild COVID-19. UMIs and sample barcodes were carried by the TCR alpha and TCR beta cDNA libraries that 5'RACE produced using constant-segment primers. TCRdb re-called the 5' RACE reads through MiXCR, storing one row per CDR3 protein. This sample carries around 310,000 distinct CDR3 sequences, about 20% of them seen once, and the ten largest clones take about 21%. About this clonotype: The antigen remains unidentified.

Study conclusions and caveats: CD4+ bias marked clones expanding day 15 to 37, unlike balanced contracting clones. Researchers found some responding clones in pre-infection memory, a sign that cross-reactive memory joined. Clones that contracted clustered mainly in CM and EM if CD4+ and in EMRA if CD8+.

V was clipped by 0 bases and J by 6 bases, with 21 bases between them. The CDR3 is 18 amino acids. Germline CDR1 LGHNA, CDR2 YNFKEQ. Sequenced input: PBMCs or a T cell subset sorted from them (not recorded which). This receptor was obtained from a man aged 18 to 29 who had mild COVID-19 (a few samples of this study predate the infection). Cell type and time point are not known. The chain uses TRBV4-2 and TRBJ2-1; possible D gene TRBD2, 5 bases. CDR3 sequence reads: CASSQEKRLGGLGNEQFF. The CDR3 nucleotides are TGTGCCAGCAGCCAAGAAAAGAGGCTTGGTGGACTCGGCAATGAGCAGTTCTTC.